Below are 27 T cell receptor beta chains sequenced from a single sample in a study of cytomegalovirus exposure and HLA in healthy donors (dated by TCRdb to 2017 to 2019). The library was generated by the immunoSEQ multiplex PCR assay. A mixture of 60 forward primers for TCR Vbeta segments and 13 reverse primers for TCR Jbeta segments was used in the multiplex PCR. The table was pulled from immuneACCESS by TCRdb, which kept in-frame rearrangements only. Such tables lose some clones; where checked, under half of the loss comes from unresolved V genes, and the rest has no known cause. This sample's table contains over 200,000 clones. The leading ten clones occupy more than 0.75% of the sample. The specimen was PBMCs. The receptors shown here come from a woman in her twenties or thirties in good health and CMV-seropositive.

The genes are TRBV5-1 and TRBJ1-1; 10 bases map to TRBD1. The CDR3 loop spans 14 amino acids. Germline assignment: CDR1 SGHRS and CDR2 YFSETQ. Unmatched junction bases numbered 2, after V lost 2 bases and J lost 4 bases. The CDR3 is CASSFRDRGTEAFF. The CDR3, as DNA: TGCGCCAGCAGCTTTAGGGACAGGGGCACTGAAGCTTTCTTT.

This rearrangement joins TRBV11-2 to TRBJ2-5, with TRBD1 identical over 9 bases. CDR3 length equals 14 residues. The V gene end was trimmed by 5 bases and the J gene end by 7 bases; junction bases not matched to a gene: 8. The germline V gene encodes CDR1 SGHAT and CDR2 FQNNGV. The CDR3 region has the DNA TGTGCCAGCAGCCAACAGGGGGCCCTAGGGACCCAGTACTTC. Protein sequence: CASSQQGALGTQYF.

This rearrangement joins TRBV19 to TRBJ1-1; tentative D call: TRBD1 (5 bases). V lost 3 bases and J 9 bases, leaving 20 bases between the germline ends. The CDR3 consists of 15 residues. Germline V gene sequence: CDR1 LNHDA, CDR2 SQIVND (reference sequence). The CDR3 coding sequence is TGTGCCAGTAGTATCCCCGCCCTAAGCGGGGCTAAAGCTTTCTTT. It codes for CASSIPALSGAKAFF.

The chain links TRBV7-2 to TRBJ2-2, with a weak D call TRBD2 (5 bases). Trimming left V 1 base short and J 5 bases short, with 14 bases between. CDR3 length: 16 amino acids. Looked up from germline, CDR1 is SGHTA and CDR2 is FQGNSA. The CDR3 sequence: CASSLVVSSGTGELFF. The CDR3 DNA sequence: TGTGCCAGCAGCTTAGTCGTCTCCTCGGGAACCGGGGAGCTGTTTTTT.

The CDR3: CASSLGLDNLGTDTQYF. CDR3 DNA: TGTGCCAGCAGCTTAGGACTGGACAACTTAGGCACAGATACGCAGTATTTT. This sequence joins TRBV7-9 and TRBJ2-3; TRBD1 might be the D (5 bases). In germline, CDR1 is SEHNR, CDR2 FQNEAQ (reference sequence). The CDR3 is made up of 17 amino acids. V was pared by 1 base and J by 1 base, with 15 bases between.

The rearrangement uses TRBV4-2 and TRBJ2-5, with TRBD2 as a possible D gene (5 bases). Germline CDR1 reads LGHNA; CDR2 reads YNFKEQ. There are 14 residues in the CDR3. With 1 base removed from V and 3 bases from J, the gap between germline ends came to 9 bases. The CDR3: CASSQGRAEETQYF. The CDR3 bases are TGTGCCAGCAGCCAAGGGCGGGCCGAAGAGACCCAGTACTTC.

The chain combines TRBV5-4 with TRBJ2-5; possibly TRBD1 for D (5 bases). CDR3 size: 13 residues. V was clipped by 3 bases and J by 5 bases, with 11 bases between them. Germline CDR1 reads SGHNT; CDR2 reads YYREEE (reference sequence). CDR3 region: CASSSQGLETQYF. CDR3 coding DNA: TGTGCCAGCAGCTCGCAGGGATTGGAGACCCAGTACTTC.

The chain has TRBV4-1 and TRBJ1-4; D unclear. Between the trimmed V and J ends, which lost 4 bases and 6 bases, there was a span of 18 bases. The CDR3 is 16 amino acids. The germline V gene encodes CDR1 MGHRA and CDR2 YSYEKL. The CDR3 DNA sequence: TGCGCCAGCAGCCCCCCCGCCGCCCCTACTCATGAAAAACTGTTTTTT. Protein sequence: CASSPPAAPTHEKLFF.

The chain uses TRBV19 and TRBJ2-1; 13 bases are shared with TRBD2. V lost 5 bases to trimming and J lost 5 bases; unmatched junction nucleotides: 3. There are 15 residues in the CDR3. The germline gives CDR1 LNHDA, CDR2 SQIVND (reference sequence). The CDR3 is CASSLGLAGDNEQFF. In DNA form, the CDR3 reads TGTGCCAGTAGTCTCGGACTAGCGGGGGACAATGAGCAGTTCTTC.

This chain's CDR3 is CASRQTSGRLYEQYF. CDR3 bases: TGCGCCAGCAGGCAAACTAGCGGGAGATTATACGAGCAGTACTTC. The rearrangement uses TRBV10-2 and TRBJ2-5; TRBD2 aligns across 11 bases. The J call is doubtful: the DNA matches TRBJ2-7 better. This CDR3 has 15 residues. Germline CDR1 WSHSY, CDR2 SAAADI.

This chain joins TRBV10-3 and TRBJ2-7; D possibly corresponds to TRBD1 (5 bases). The CDR3 has 12 residues. V shed 4 bases and J shed 3 bases, with 7 bases lying between them. CDR1 is ENHRY, CDR2 SYGVKD, per germline. In nucleotides, the CDR3 is TGTGCCATCAGTGTTACAGGCTACGAGCAGTACTTC. Translation gives CAISVTGYEQYF.

The V and J genes are TRBV19 and TRBJ2-1; 13 bases fit TRBD2. The CDR3 contains 18 residues. Germline V lookup: CDR1 LNHDA, CDR2 SQIVND (reference sequence). V trimming: 5 bases; J trimming: 4 bases; junction bases outside the gene matches: 11. The CDR3 spells CASSAGTSGNPLYNEQFF. DNA of the CDR3: TGTGCCAGTAGTGCTGGGACTAGCGGGAACCCTTTATACAATGAGCAGTTCTTC.

The gene calls are TRBV6-5 and TRBJ1-1; a possible D gene is TRBD1 (5 bases). The CDR3 extends over 15 amino acids. Trimming shortened V by 6 bases and J by 1 base, and 15 bases separated the two germline ends. Germline CDR1 reads MNHEY; CDR2 reads SVGAGI. DNA for the CDR3: TGTGCCAGCAGACCCCTCGGGGGTCCGAACACTGAAGCTTTCTTT. As protein: CASRPLGGPNTEAFF.

V and J are TRBV11-2 and TRBJ2-7; no clear D gene. Germline-derived CDR1 and CDR2 are SGHAT and FQNNGV. The CDR3 consists of 14 residues. V lost 2 bases, J lost 3 bases, and 11 bases lay in between. Here the CDR3 reads CASSLSETLYEQYF. The DNA for the CDR3 is TGTGCCAGCAGCTTATCGGAGACGCTCTACGAGCAGTACTTC.

The chain links TRBV4-1 to TRBJ2-6; TRBD1 matches at 9 bases. Per the germline V gene, CDR1 is MGHRA and CDR2 is YSYEKL. V dropped 4 bases and J dropped 1; count of bases not matched to a gene: 8. This CDR3 is 18 amino acids long. CDR3 nucleotides: TGCGCCAGCAGCCGGAGACAGGGGGAAGGATCTGGGGCCAACGTCCTGACTTTC. Translated, it gives CASSRRQGEGSGANVLTF.

This chain connects TRBV6-5 to TRBJ2-7; D is possibly TRBD1 (6 bases). V was pared by 0 bases and J by 3 bases, with 15 bases between. Per the germline V gene, CDR1 is MNHEY and CDR2 is SVGAGI. The CDR3 consists of 16 residues. The CDR3 loop is CASSYSHPRGGYEQYF. The CDR3 region has the DNA TGTGCCAGCAGTTACTCCCACCCGAGAGGGGGCTACGAGCAGTACTTC.

This chain links TRBV2 with TRBJ2-7, with D possibly TRBD2 on 5 matching bases. CDR1 is SNHLY, CDR2 FYNNEI, per germline. The CDR3 sequence is 15 residues long. V lost 6 bases, J lost 3 bases, and 18 bases lay in between. The CDR3 spells CASRKRAIESYEQYF. The DNA of the CDR3 is TGTGCCAGCAGAAAGAGGGCGATTGAGAGCTACGAGCAGTACTTC.

The J gene is TRBJ2-3, the V gene TRBV5-1; 9 bases are a match to TRBD1. The ends lost 4 bases at V and 3 bases at J; junction bases unmatched: 6. The V gene's germline CDR1 is SGHRS and CDR2 YFSETQ. The CDR3 spans 15 residues. CDR3 in amino acids: CASSLGTGRTDTQYF. The CDR3 nucleotides read TGCGCCAGCAGCCTCGGGACAGGGAGGACAGATACGCAGTATTTT. Full variable domain (outside the CDR3, taken from reference TRBV5-1 and TRBJ2-3): KAGVTQTPRYLIKTRGQQVTLSCSPISGHRSVSWYQQTPGQGLQFLFEYFSETQRNKGNFPGRFSGRQFSNSRSEMNVSTLELGDSALYLCASSLGTGRTDTQYFGPGTRLTVL.

The chain joins TRBV29-1 to TRBJ2-1; 9 bases match TRBD2. Germline V gene lookup returns CDR1 SQVTM and CDR2 ANQGSEA. The CDR3 length is 14 residues. Losses at the gene ends were 6 bases for V and 8 bases for J; bases not matched to a gene: 11. CDR3 protein: CSVMAGLAPYEQFF. In DNA, the CDR3 is TGCAGCGTGATGGCGGGACTAGCCCCTTATGAGCAGTTCTTC.

The V call is TRBV14, the J call TRBJ2-1; 10 bases are a match to TRBD2. The trim removed 3 bases at V and 6 bases at J, leaving 8 bases unmatched. This CDR3 contains 16 residues. Looked up from germline, CDR1 is SGHDN and CDR2 is FVKESK. The CDR3 loop is CASSHDSGGALNEQFF. The DNA of the CDR3 is TGTGCCAGCAGCCATGACAGCGGGGGGGCCCTCAATGAGCAGTTCTTC. Looking up the rest from reference TRBV14 and TRBJ2-1 gives the full variable domain: EAGVTQFPSHSVIEKGQTVTLRCDPISGHDNLYWYRRVMGKEIKFLLHFVKESKQDESGMPNNRFLAERTGGTYSTLKVQPAELEDSGVYFCASSHDSGGALNEQFFGPGTRLTVL.

The genes are TRBV28 and TRBJ2-3; 8 nucleotides line up with TRBD2. In germline, CDR1 is MDHEN, CDR2 SYDVKM. Trimming at V came to 7 bases and at J to 4 bases, leaving 10 bases not matched to a gene. This CDR3 has 15 amino acids. DNA for the CDR3: TGTGCCAGCATTTCCCCAGCGGGAGTGGCAGATACGCAGTATTTT. Translated, it gives CASISPAGVADTQYF. Together with reference TRBV28 and TRBJ2-3, the CDR3 gives the full variable domain: DVKVTQSSRYLVKRTGEKVFLECVQDMDHENMFWYRQDPGLGLRLIYFSYDVKMKEKGDIPEGYSVSREKKERFSLILESASTNQTSMYLCASISPAGVADTQYFGPGTRLTVL.

This sequence joins TRBV5-8 and TRBJ2-3, with D uncertain. This CDR3 has 14 residues. V dropped 0 bases and J dropped 2 bases, with 7 bases sitting between them. Germline assignment: CDR1 SGHTS and CDR2 YDEGEE. The DNA of the CDR3 is TGTGCCAGCAGCTTGGGAACAATCACAGATACGCAGTATTTT. Its protein is CASSLGTITDTQYF.

This chain links TRBV20-1 with TRBJ1-1, with D tentatively TRBD1 (6 bases). This CDR3 is built from 11 residues. Per germline, CDR1 DFQATT and CDR2 SNEGSKA (reference sequence). V was shortened by 4 bases and J by 6 bases, with 9 bases between the two germline ends. The CDR3 DNA is TGCAGTGCTAAGGCAGGGGCTGAAGCTTTCTTT. Translation gives CSAKAGAEAFF.

The J gene is TRBJ1-1, the V gene TRBV5-6; possible D gene TRBD1, 5 bases. The V gene lost 1 base and the J gene lost 0 bases, with 7 bases spanning the gap. CDR3 size: 14 residues. Germline CDR1 is SGHDT and CDR2 is YYEEEE. CDR3 region: CASSLQGVNTEAFF. The CDR3 nucleotides are TGTGCCAGCAGCTTGCAAGGGGTGAACACTGAAGCTTTCTTT.

The chain uses TRBV29-1 and TRBJ1-1, with a weak D call TRBD1 (6 bases). Per the germline V gene, CDR1 is SQVTM and CDR2 is ANQGSEA. The V and J ends lost 6 bases and 11 bases respectively, with 19 bases between them. The CDR3 contains 12 residues. The CDR3 region is CSVVGGGGDAFF. For the CDR3, the DNA is TGCAGCGTAGTCGGTGGCGGGGGCGATGCTTTCTTT.

The V call is TRBV2, the J call TRBJ2-5; 9 bases align to TRBD2. This CDR3 contains 17 residues. In germline, CDR1 is SNHLY, CDR2 FYNNEI. Trimming cost V 5 bases and J 2 bases; bases outside gene matches: 12. The DNA for the CDR3 is TGTGCCAGCAGTCATGGGCTAGCGGGGATTTTTCAAGAGACCCAGTACTTC. Protein: CASSHGLAGIFQETQYF.

The rearrangement joins TRBV7-9 to TRBJ2-3; a possible D gene is TRBD1 (5 bases). Germline CDR1 and CDR2: SEHNR and FQNEAQ (reference sequence). Trimming stripped 5 bases from V and 8 bases from J, with 8 bases between. The CDR3 runs to 11 residues. This CDR3 reads CASSAQVTQYF. The CDR3, as DNA: TGTGCCAGCAGCGCACAGGTTACGCAGTATTTT.